The table lists the clone carrying this T cell receptor (beta chain) with a few counts. After removal of 2 bases from V and 9 bases from J, the junction contained 6 bases not matched to a gene. Germline V lookup: CDR1 SGHTA, CDR2 FQGNSA. The length of the CDR3 is 15 residues. The sample originates from a study of blood T cell repertoires in COVID-19. As for the study in general: Material from acute and convalescent COVID-19 was sourced from the United States, Italy and Spain. Sources were T cells, B-cell-depleted T cells, or PBMCs; the material itself was cDNA or gDNA.

Authors' processing steps: It was from reference gene primer amplification that nucleated cell counts were estimated. This table comes from immunoSEQ multiplex PCR, and its TCRdb copy is limited to in-frame clones, with some not included. V, J and clone size derive from that table, while D and trimming were established from the DNA sequence. The sample carries 180,000 or so clones, 80% to 90% recorded once. Seattle participants joined during active infection and were tracked over time. V and J are TRBV7-2 and TRBJ1-6, with 8 bases matching TRBD1. The sequence came from a woman aged 40-49 years with COVID-19, enrolled during active disease. Sequencing was done on a sample of peripheral blood. CDR3 region: CASSLSSTGGSPLHF. The CDR3 bases are TGTGCCAGCAGCTTATCTTCTACAGGGGGTTCACCCCTCCACTTT.